Following are 14 T cell receptor beta chains from one sample sequenced in a study of cytomegalovirus exposure and HLA in healthy donors. 60 Vbeta and 13 Jbeta primers were used in PCR. Clones were read by immunoSEQ multiplex PCR, and TCRdb kept only the in-frame ones, dropping some. The sample includes around 140,000 clones, approximately 75% seen only once; the top ten take around 1%. What was sequenced was PBMCs. The receptor source for this set is a male donor in good health and CMV-seronegative.

This chain connects TRBV7-9 to TRBJ2-5; 7 bases match TRBD2. The CDR3 length is 15 residues. The V gene's germline CDR1 is SEHNR and CDR2 FQNEAQ (reference sequence). After removal of 5 bases from V and 4 bases from J, the junction contained 10 bases not matched to a gene. The CDR3 sequence is CASSPQSGVLETQYF. The DNA of the CDR3 is TGTGCCAGCAGCCCCCAAAGCGGGGTTTTAGAGACCCAGTACTTC.

J is TRBJ1-1 and V is TRBV4-3; no clear D. Looked up from germline, CDR1 is LGHNA and CDR2 is YSLEER. Trimming stripped 6 bases from V and 4 bases from J, with 12 bases between. CDR3 length: 13 amino acids. The CDR3 DNA reads TGCGCCAGCAGGTTCGAGGAGGGCACTGAAGCTTTCTTT. Protein product: CASRFEEGTEAFF.

This clone was observed many times. The chain is built from TRBV2 and TRBJ1-1; possibly TRBD1 for D (5 bases). The CDR3 length is 12 residues. V shed 3 bases and J shed 7 bases, with 9 bases lying between them. The germline CDR1 and CDR2 sequences are SNHLY and FYNNEI. The DNA of the CDR3 is TGTGCCAGCAGTGAGGAGGGGAATGAAGCTTTCTTT. Translating it yields CASSEEGNEAFF. Full variable domain (remainder filled in from reference TRBV2 and TRBJ1-1): EPEVTQTPSHQVTQMGQEVILRCVPISNHLYFYWYRQILGQKVEFLVSFYNNEISEKSEIFDDQFSVERPDGSNFTLKIRSTKLEDSAMYFCASSEEGNEAFFGQGTRLTVV.

The genes are TRBV9 and TRBJ2-6, with D uncertain. There are 15 residues in the CDR3. The V and J ends lost 2 bases and 2 bases respectively, with 8 bases between them. CDR1 and CDR2 from the germline V gene are SGDLS and YYNGEE. CDR3 nucleotide sequence: TGTGCCAGCAGCGTGAGGAAGGCTGGGGCCAACGTCCTGACTTTC. It codes for CASSVRKAGANVLTF.

This chain joins TRBV6-6 and TRBJ1-1; D gene unclear. V was pared by 2 bases and J by 3 bases, with 13 bases between. The CDR3 extends over 15 amino acids. CDR1 MNHNY and CDR2 SVGAGI come from the germline V gene (reference sequence). CDR3 nucleotide sequence: TGTGCCAGCAGTTACGCGGTGGAGTGGGACACTGAAGCTTTCTTT. It encodes CASSYAVEWDTEAFF.

V is TRBV7-9 and J is TRBJ2-5; perhaps TRBD2 as D (6 bases). The CDR3 spans 12 residues. Trimming took off 1 base at V and 13 bases at J, with 13 bases between the two ends. Germline assignment: CDR1 SEHNR and CDR2 FQNEAQ (reference sequence). The CDR3 DNA follows: TGTGCCAGCAGCTTAGACGGACTAATTCCGTACTTC. Protein product: CASSLDGLIPYF.

This CDR3 is CASSLVLSTGELFF. Written as DNA, the CDR3 is TGTGCCAGCAGCTTAGTACTATCTACCGGGGAGCTGTTTTTT. This chain joins TRBV7-9 and TRBJ2-2, with D unresolved. V shed 1 base and J shed 5 bases, with 8 bases lying between them. This CDR3 is built from 14 residues. Germline V gene sequence: CDR1 SEHNR, CDR2 FQNEAQ (reference sequence).

This clone was observed a few times. The chain has TRBV6-1 and TRBJ2-3; D ambiguous. The V gene's germline CDR1 is MNHNS and CDR2 SASEGT. The CDR3 spans 14 residues. Trimming stripped 4 bases from V and 0 bases from J, with 8 bases between. Written as DNA, the CDR3 is TGTGCCAGCAGTGTAAGAGCTAGCACAGATACGCAGTATTTT. It codes for CASSVRASTDTQYF.

CDR3 region: CASSYDSRANYGYTF. In DNA, the CDR3 is TGTGCCAGCAGTTATGACAGTCGAGCTAACTATGGCTACACCTTC. The genes are TRBV2 and TRBJ1-2, with D perhaps TRBD1 (5 bases). CDR3 size: 15 residues. Trimming removed 5 bases from V and 0 bases from J, with 13 bases in between. CDR1 is SNHLY and CDR2 is FYNNEI in the germline V gene.

The J gene is TRBJ1-5, the V gene TRBV5-1; the D is unclear. V was cut by 0 bases and J by 0 bases, with 10 bases left in between. The germline gives CDR1 SGHRS, CDR2 YFSETQ. The CDR3 loop spans 16 amino acids. CDR3 protein: CASSLGGALSNQPQHF. The DNA of the CDR3 is TGCGCCAGCAGCTTGGGGGGAGCACTTAGCAATCAGCCCCAGCATTTT.

This clone turned up a few times. This chain uses TRBV6-6 with TRBJ2-7; D remains ambiguous. Germline V lookup: CDR1 MNHNY, CDR2 SVGAGI (reference sequence). Trimming pared 0 bases from V and 2 bases from J, leaving 11 bases between. The CDR3 runs 15 residues. The CDR3 protein is CASSYSNGQTYEQYF. The CDR3 coding sequence is TGTGCCAGCAGTTACTCGAATGGGCAGACCTACGAGCAGTACTTC.

This rearrangement joins TRBV5-1 to TRBJ1-1; 7 bases align to TRBD1. CDR3 length: 15 residues. Germline V gene sequence: CDR1 SGHRS, CDR2 YFSETQ. V shed 2 bases and J 4 bases; nucleotides not matched to a gene: 8. Written as DNA, the CDR3 is TGCGCCAGCAGCTTCAACCCCTCAGGGGGCACTGAAGCTTTCTTT. The encoded protein is CASSFNPSGGTEAFF.

V gene TRBV5-1 combines with J gene TRBJ2-1, with D tentatively TRBD2 (6 bases). Trimming took off 0 bases at V and 0 bases at J, with 13 bases between the two ends. The germline V gene has CDR1 SGHRS and CDR2 YFSETQ. The length of the CDR3 is 17 residues. The CDR3 DNA reads TGCGCCAGCAGCTTGGAGGCGGGGCCCCCCTCCTACAATGAGCAGTTCTTC. It encodes CASSLEAGPPSYNEQFF.

The chain joins TRBV9 to TRBJ2-7; perhaps TRBD2 as D (5 bases). In germline, CDR1 is SGDLS, CDR2 YYNGEE. There are 15 residues in the CDR3. Deletions cut 4 bases from V and 1 base from J, with 15 bases between. The CDR3 protein is CASSPRGEGSYEQYF. The CDR3, as DNA: TGTGCCAGCAGCCCCAGAGGCGAGGGTTCCTACGAGCAGTACTTC. The full variable domain, with the rest looked up from reference TRBV9 and TRBJ2-7, is DSGVTQTPKHLITATGQRVTLRCSPRSGDLSVYWYQQSLDQGLQFLIQYYNGEERAKGNILERFSAQQFPDLHSELNLSSLELGDSALYFCASSPRGEGSYEQYFGPGTRLTVT.